Following are 27 T cell receptor beta chains from one sample sequenced in a study of cytomegalovirus exposure and HLA in healthy donors. The PCR had 60 Vbeta and 13 Jbeta primers. Generated by immunoSEQ multiplex PCR, the TCRdb table keeps only in-frame clones and is missing some. The sample holds about 140,000 clones, around 83% seen once. Sequencing input: PBMCs. The receptors stem from a woman between 50 and 59 years old in good health and CMV-seropositive.

This clone was observed a handful of times. V is TRBV2 and J is TRBJ1-5; no clear D gene. The CDR3 sequence is 14 residues long. V lost 1 base and J lost 5, with 9 bases in between. Germline CDR1 reads SNHLY; CDR2 reads FYNNEI. The CDR3 here is CASSEVGGDQPQHF. The CDR3 coding sequence is TGTGCCAGCAGTGAAGTCGGAGGAGATCAGCCCCAGCATTTT.

This chain's CDR3 is CASSVGHSESYNEQFF. The CDR3 DNA is TGTGCCAGCAGCGTAGGGCATAGCGAGTCCTACAATGAGCAGTTCTTC. The rearrangement joins TRBV9 to TRBJ2-1, with D perhaps TRBD2 (5 bases). Germline loops: CDR1 SGDLS, CDR2 YYNGEE. V shed 0 bases and J shed 1 base, with 11 bases lying between them. The CDR3 runs 16 residues.

V and J are TRBV5-6 and TRBJ2-5; D might be TRBD1 (5 bases). The J call may be faulty, since TRBJ2-7 better matches the DNA end. CDR3 size: 15 residues. Germline V gene lookup returns CDR1 SGHDT and CDR2 YYEEEE. DNA for the CDR3: TGTGCCAGCAGCTTGGGGGGCTGGGCCCCCTACGAGCAGTACTTC. Its translation is CASSLGGWAPYEQYF.

This clone has a handful of counts. This chain joins TRBV9 and TRBJ2-5; 8 bases are shared with TRBD2. Trimming at V came to 0 bases and at J to 1 base, leaving 5 bases not matched to a gene. The CDR3 contains 16 residues. Germline CDR1 SGDLS, CDR2 YYNGEE. CDR3 coding DNA: TGTGCCAGCAGCGTAGGGAGTAGCGGGGCCCAAGAGACCCAGTACTTC. It translates to CASSVGSSGAQETQYF.

The chain combines TRBV28 with TRBJ2-2; TRBD2 matches at 13 bases. The V and J ends lost 5 bases and 4 bases, in that order; junction bases with no gene match: 1. Germline-derived CDR1 and CDR2 are MDHEN and SYDVKM. The CDR3 covers 15 residues. The DNA for the CDR3 is TGTGCCAGCAGTCGACTAGCGGGAGGCACCGGGGAGCTGTTTTTT. Protein: CASSRLAGGTGELFF.

With regard to this clone: One end of the junction is discordant with germline, which a read error may explain. This chain connects TRBV5-1 to TRBJ2-6; D may be TRBD1 (5 bases). The length of the CDR3 is 16 residues. Per the germline V gene, CDR1 is SGHRS and CDR2 is YFSETQ. This chain's CDR3 is CASSSRQTGGANGLTF. As DNA, the CDR3 is TGCGCCAGCAGCTCGCGCCAGACGGGTGGGGCCAACGGCCTGACTTTC. Variable domain in full (rest from reference TRBV5-1 and TRBJ2-6): KAGVTQTPRYLIKTRGQQVTLSCSPISGHRSVSWYQQTPGQGLQFLFEYFSETQRNKGNFPGRFSGRQFSNSRSEMNVSTLELGDSALYLCASSSRQTGGANGLTFGAGSRLTVL.

This clone was detected only a few times. The J gene is TRBJ2-1, the V gene TRBV29-1; 8 nucleotides line up with TRBD2. The CDR3 spans 17 residues. The V gene end was trimmed by 0 bases and the J gene end by 6 bases; junction bases not matched to a gene: 13. Per the germline V gene, CDR1 is SQVTM and CDR2 is ANQGSEA. In DNA, the CDR3 is TGCAGCGTTGAAGATCCGGCCGAGGAGCGGGGGATCAATGAGCAGTTCTTC. As protein: CSVEDPAEERGINEQFF.

This clone was seen a single time. This chain uses TRBV6-6 with TRBJ1-5, with D unclear. V was cut by 6 bases and J by 12 bases, with 18 bases left in between. This CDR3 is built from 13 residues. Germline CDR1 MNHNY, CDR2 SVGAGI (reference sequence). The CDR3 region is CASSNPRGGLQHF. The CDR3 coding sequence is TGTGCCAGCAGCAACCCCAGAGGCGGACTCCAGCATTTT.

This chain uses TRBV19 with TRBJ1-5, with 9 bases identical to TRBD1. The CDR3 is 13 residues long. V lost 3 bases, J lost 6 bases, and 0 bases stayed unmatched. Germline assignment: CDR1 LNHDA and CDR2 SQIVND (reference sequence). CDR3 bases: TGTGCCAGTAGTATGGACAGGGGTCAGCCCCAGCATTTT. Its translation is CASSMDRGQPQHF.

This clone was observed a handful of times. This sequence joins TRBV15 and TRBJ2-2; TRBD2 matches 9 bases. From germline, CDR1 is LNHNV and CDR2 YYDKDF (reference sequence). The CDR3 is made up of 16 amino acids. J lost 6 bases, V lost 5 bases, and 10 bases had no gene match. The CDR3 DNA follows: TGTGCCACCAGCGGCCTGGGGAGCGGGAGGTCCGGGGAGCTGTTTTTT. Translating gives CATSGLGSGRSGELFF.

V gene TRBV30 combines with J gene TRBJ1-2, with 7 bases that match TRBD1. Per germline, CDR1 GTSNPN and CDR2 SVGIG (reference sequence). With 0 bases clipped from V and 5 bases from J, the junction kept 3 bases outside the gene matches. The CDR3 extends over 13 amino acids. The CDR3 DNA reads as TGTGCCTGGAGTGTAAAGGGGGCTTATGGCTACACCTTC. This sequence encodes CAWSVKGAYGYTF.

This clone was seen only a few times. This sequence joins TRBV7-3 and TRBJ2-3; D remains unclear. The CDR3 is 15 amino acids. Per the germline V gene, CDR1 is SGHTA and CDR2 is FQGTGA. The V and J ends lost 3 bases and 2 bases respectively, with 12 bases between them. The CDR3 coding sequence is TGTGCCAGCAGCTTGAGTCTAGATTACACAGATACGCAGTATTTT. Translation gives CASSLSLDYTDTQYF.

The chain carries TRBV28 and TRBJ2-3; D might be TRBD2 (5 bases). CDR3 length: 17 amino acids. V lost 2 bases and J 0 bases, leaving 15 bases between the germline ends. Germline loops: CDR1 MDHEN, CDR2 SYDVKM. The DNA for the CDR3 is TGTGCCAGCAGTTTACGACTTGACTACACGAGCACAGATACGCAGTATTTT. It specifies CASSLRLDYTSTDTQYF.

A remark on this clone: One end of the junction varies from germline; a read error may be responsible. The chain links TRBV7-9 to TRBJ1-1; D not certain. Germline values: CDR1 SEHNR, CDR2 FQNEAQ (reference sequence). The CDR3 has 14 amino acids. Written as DNA, the CDR3 is TGTTCCAGCAGCCCAAGCCCCCTTAACACTGAAGCTTTCTTT. This translates into CSSSPSPLNTEAFF.

This clone was counted only a few times. The genes are TRBV5-1 and TRBJ2-6; perhaps TRBD1 as D (5 bases). Germline CDR1 is SGHRS and CDR2 is YFSETQ. The CDR3 extends over 16 amino acids. V lost 0 bases, J lost 0 bases, and 7 bases lay in between. The CDR3 DNA reads as TGCGCCAGCAGCTTGGGGACAAACTCTGGGGCCAACGTCCTGACTTTC. Translating gives CASSLGTNSGANVLTF.

This sequence joins TRBV11-2 and TRBJ2-2; no clear D. Germline V CDR1 and CDR2: SGHAT, FQNNGV. This CDR3 has 11 residues. With 8 bases removed from V and 6 bases from J, the gap between germline ends came to 7 bases. For the CDR3, the DNA is TGTGCCAGCTCGGGTGCCGGGGAGCTGTTTTTT. Its translation: CASSGAGELFF.

The chain joins TRBV7-2 to TRBJ2-2, with unresolved D. The V end was cut by 5 bases, the J end by 4 bases, with 11 bases between. Germline V lookup: CDR1 SGHTA, CDR2 FQGNSA. The CDR3 sequence is 14 residues long. The CDR3 sequence: CASSPSVVTGELFF. CDR3 bases: TGTGCCAGCAGCCCTAGTGTCGTCACCGGGGAGCTGTTTTTT.

In its sample, this clone was seen once. The V call is TRBV20-1, the J call TRBJ2-7; TRBD1 agrees at 8 bases. The trim removed 5 bases at V and 7 bases at J, leaving 4 bases unmatched. This CDR3 is built from 11 residues. Germline values: CDR1 DFQATT, CDR2 SNEGSKA (reference sequence). This chain's CDR3 is CSAADRAEQYF. CDR3 sequence (DNA): TGCAGTGCTGCGGACAGGGCTGAGCAGTACTTC.

This clone was found once. J is TRBJ2-7 and V is TRBV27; tentative D call: TRBD1 (5 bases). The CDR3 has 13 residues. Trimming left V 8 bases short and J 0 bases short, with 11 bases between. The germline V gene encodes CDR1 MNHEY and CDR2 SMNVEV (reference sequence). The CDR3 DNA is TGTGCCAGCCAGGGAATAAGCTCCTACGAGCAGTACTTC. It encodes CASQGISSYEQYF.

The rearrangement links TRBV11-3 to TRBJ2-1; D might be TRBD2 (5 bases). Germline CDR1 is SGHNT and CDR2 is YENEEA. Trimming shortened V by 5 bases and J by 0 bases, and 14 bases separated the two germline ends. The CDR3 loop spans 16 amino acids. The CDR3 coding sequence is TGTGCCAGCAGCAACCTCGGGATGGCCTCCTACAATGAGCAGTTCTTC. Its translation: CASSNLGMASYNEQFF.

The rearrangement joins TRBV28 to TRBJ2-1, with 16 bases fitting TRBD2. V trimming: 6 bases; J trimming: 8 bases; junction bases outside the gene matches: 10. In germline, CDR1 is MDHEN, CDR2 SYDVKM. CDR3 length equals 17 residues. The CDR3 loop is CASRQTGLAGGPDEQFF. The CDR3 DNA sequence: TGTGCCAGCAGACAAACGGGACTAGCGGGAGGGCCGGATGAGCAGTTCTTC.

The rearrangement uses TRBV28 and TRBJ2-5; 8 positions match TRBD1. The DNA matches TRBJ2-7 better at its end, which makes the J call doubtful. CDR3 size: 15 residues. Germline V gives CDR1 MDHEN, CDR2 SYDVKM. The CDR3 bases are TGTGCCAGCAGTTTAGAGCGGACAGGGACCTACGAGCAGTACTTC. Amino acids: CASSLERTGTYEQYF.

This chain joins TRBV28 and TRBJ2-7; 10 bases align to TRBD1. Germline V lookup: CDR1 MDHEN, CDR2 SYDVKM. The CDR3 contains 16 residues. The ends lost 6 bases at V and 1 base at J; junction bases unmatched: 9. The CDR3: CASRPTPGQGSYEQYF. In DNA, the CDR3 is TGTGCCAGCAGACCTACACCGGGACAGGGGTCCTACGAGCAGTACTTC.

The chain carries TRBV19 and TRBJ2-2; D is perhaps TRBD2 (5 bases). This CDR3 has 15 amino acids. V was shortened by 6 bases and J by 1 base, with 12 bases between the two germline ends. The germline gives CDR1 LNHDA, CDR2 SQIVND (reference sequence). The CDR3 sequence is CASSPGLRNTGELFF. The CDR3 region has the DNA TGTGCCAGTAGCCCTGGACTCCGGAACACCGGGGAGCTGTTTTTT.

The chain recombines TRBV6-1 with TRBJ2-1; 9 positions agree with TRBD1. The junction had 9 bases not matched to a gene; V was cut back by 4 bases and J by 8 bases. The CDR3 has 15 amino acids. Germline loops: CDR1 MNHNS, CDR2 SASEGT. The CDR3 nucleotides are TGTGCCAGCAGTGGTCGGACAGGGGCCGGGCATGAGCAGTTCTTC. It translates to CASSGRTGAGHEQFF.

This chain uses TRBV7-8 with TRBJ2-2, with D possibly TRBD2 on 5 matching bases. With 2 bases removed from V and 4 bases from J, the gap between germline ends came to 14 bases. The CDR3 has 16 residues. CDR1 and CDR2 from the germline V gene are SGHVS and FQNEAQ. CDR3 in amino acids: CASSLLAAGSTGELFF. Written as DNA, the CDR3 is TGTGCCAGCAGCTTATTGGCCGCGGGCAGCACCGGGGAGCTGTTTTTT.

This chain uses TRBV6-5 with TRBJ2-7, with 8 bases aligning to TRBD2. Germline CDR1 and CDR2: MNHEY and SVGAGI. The CDR3 sequence is 15 residues long. V lost 5 bases, J lost 0 bases, and 6 bases stayed unmatched. CDR3 sequence: CASSPAGAFSYEQYF. CDR3 DNA: TGTGCCAGCAGTCCAGCGGGAGCCTTCTCCTACGAGCAGTACTTC.